This entry lists 26 T cell receptor beta chains sequenced from one sample in a study of monozygotic twins with inflammatory bowel disease (dated by TCRdb to about 2019). The library came from 5' RACE. For sequencing, an Illumina HiSeq 2500 was employed. The reads went through TCRdb reprocessing, and each CDR3 protein sequence gets one entry with no DNA. This specimen's table enumerates about 350,000 distinct CDR3 sequences. Over 2% of the sample is held by the ten biggest clonotypes. Sequences were obtained from blood. The source is a human donor with ulcerative colitis or Crohn's disease, or a healthy co-twin of an affected twin (not recorded which).

The V call is TRBV7-9, the J call TRBJ2-5; TCRdb picks TRBD2, but there is no DNA to check that call. Germline assignment: CDR1 SEHNR and CDR2 FQNEAQ (reference sequence). The CDR3 runs 14 residues. The CDR3 region is CASSFQRVQETQYF.

The chain is built from TRBV6-4 and TRBJ1-2; the TCRdb call, TRBD1, lacks DNA for checking. Germline V CDR1 and CDR2: MRHNA, SNTAGT. This CDR3 is 15 amino acids long. CDR3 in amino acids: CASSDSTTGSYGYTF.

The V gene is TRBV20-1, the J gene TRBJ2-1. The germline gives CDR1 DFQATT, CDR2 SNEGSKA (reference sequence). CDR3 size: 11 residues. This chain's CDR3 is CSARDLDEQFF.

The chain joins TRBV6-5 to TRBJ1-6. Germline V gives CDR1 MNHEY, CDR2 SVGAGI. CDR3 length equals 17 residues. CDR3 protein: CASSYLIASSYNSPLHF.

This rearrangement joins TRBV6-5 to TRBJ1-2. The V gene's germline CDR1 is MNHEY and CDR2 SVGAGI. The CDR3 spans 16 residues. This CDR3 is CASSYSTPVTNYGYTF.

The chain uses TRBV4-1 and TRBJ1-1. Germline V gene sequence: CDR1 MGHRA, CDR2 YSYEKL. The CDR3 sequence is 15 residues long. The CDR3 loop reads CASSQGRASSTEAFF.

The chain is built from TRBV20-1 and TRBJ1-5. Looked up from germline, CDR1 is DFQATT and CDR2 is SNEGSKA (reference sequence). The CDR3 is 11 residues long. The CDR3 sequence: CSARDLTVQHF.

The chain recombines TRBV7-9 with TRBJ2-4; the TRBD2 assignment by TCRdb is unverifiable without DNA. Germline lookup yields CDR1 SEHNR and CDR2 FQNEAQ (reference sequence). CDR3 length: 15 residues. The CDR3 loop reads CASSLGRGGGNIQYF.

This chain joins TRBV18 and TRBJ2-4; the D call from TCRdb, TRBD1, cannot be confirmed without DNA. Germline CDR1 reads KGHSH; CDR2 reads LQKENI. CDR3 length equals 18 residues. The CDR3 protein is CASSPQLTGGLAKNIQYF.

V gene TRBV20-1 combines with J gene TRBJ2-1; TCRdb's D gene call, TRBD2, goes unchecked for lack of DNA. The CDR3 runs 14 residues. Germline values: CDR1 DFQATT, CDR2 SNEGSKA (reference sequence). The CDR3 spells CSAPRLAGIPEQFF.

The chain uses TRBV28 and TRBJ1-4. CDR1 and CDR2 from the germline V gene are MDHEN and SYDVKM. The CDR3 contains 15 residues. CDR3: CASSLLTPVSEKLFF.

The chain couples TRBV29-1 to TRBJ2-3. CDR1 SQVTM and CDR2 ANQGSEA come from the germline V gene. The CDR3 totals 13 residues. Here the CDR3 reads CSVTQDSTDTQYF.

CDR3 protein: CASSYSILDQPQHF. The V call is TRBV6-6, the J call TRBJ1-5. Germline lookup yields CDR1 MNHNY and CDR2 SVGAGI (reference sequence). The CDR3 length is 14 residues.

The V call is TRBV7-2, the J call TRBJ1-2. This CDR3 spans 16 amino acids. Germline V gene sequence: CDR1 SGHTA, CDR2 FQGNSA. CDR3 sequence: CASSFGRGPISYGYTF.

J is TRBJ1-6 and V is TRBV6-5; TCRdb names TRBD1, which stays unverified in the absence of DNA. Germline loops: CDR1 MNHEY, CDR2 SVGAGI. There are 13 residues in the CDR3. CDR3 in amino acids: CASRRQGSAPLHF.

CDR3 loop: CASSFGGRVADTQYF. V usage is TRBV28 and J usage is TRBJ2-3; TCRdb reports TRBD2, a call that lacks DNA to check it against. CDR1 and CDR2 from the germline V gene are MDHEN and SYDVKM. CDR3 size: 15 residues.

The gene calls are TRBV6-5 and TRBJ1-1; TCRdb returns TRBD1, unconfirmable since there is no DNA. CDR1 is MNHEY and CDR2 is SVGAGI in the germline V gene. The CDR3 covers 12 residues. CDR3 region: CASSYRGGEAFF.

V and J are TRBV20-1 and TRBJ1-5. The CDR3 totals 14 residues. Germline assignment: CDR1 DFQATT and CDR2 SNEGSKA (reference sequence). Here the CDR3 reads CSAAVGYSNQPQHF.

This rearrangement joins TRBV29-1 to TRBJ1-2. Germline V lookup: CDR1 SQVTM, CDR2 ANQGSEA. The CDR3 sequence is 11 residues long. CDR3 sequence: CSLGTDGGYTF.

V is TRBV10-3 and J is TRBJ2-2; there is no DNA to check the TCRdb D call of TRBD1. This CDR3 comprises 13 residues. Germline V gene lookup returns CDR1 ENHRY and CDR2 SYGVKD. The CDR3 spells CAISGDTPGELFF.

The chain combines TRBV5-1 with TRBJ2-7; lacking DNA, the TRBD2 call made by TCRdb goes unchecked. CDR1 SGHRS and CDR2 YFSETQ come from the germline V gene. The CDR3 covers 14 residues. The CDR3 loop is CASRSTSGSYEQYF.

J is TRBJ1-4 and V is TRBV12-3 or TRBV12-4. The CDR3 is 14 amino acids. The CDR3: CASSQALGGEKLFF.

The chain combines TRBV3-1 with TRBJ2-1; TCRdb lists TRBD1, though no DNA is available to test this call. This CDR3 spans 15 amino acids. Germline V gene sequence: CDR1 LGHDT, CDR2 YNNKEL (reference sequence). The CDR3 sequence is CASSQLMTGAEEQFF.

The chain uses TRBV6-1 and TRBJ1-1. The CDR3 is 14 amino acids. Germline loops: CDR1 MNHNS, CDR2 SASEGT. The CDR3 spells CASSDRWLNTEAFF.

V usage is TRBV12-5 and J usage is TRBJ2-7; no DNA is available, so the TRBD1 call from TCRdb remains unchecked. The CDR3 runs 16 residues. Germline loops: CDR1 LGHNT, CDR2 FRNRAP. The CDR3 loop is CASSPAPQSSSYEQYF.

The rearrangement links TRBV10-3 to TRBJ1-5; without DNA, the TCRdb call of TRBD1 cannot be checked. There are 17 residues in the CDR3. The germline gives CDR1 ENHRY, CDR2 SYGVKD. CDR3: CAISESKQGGFNQPQHF.